This T cell receptor beta chain was sequenced during a study of blood T cell repertoires in COVID-19. The table came from immunoSEQ multiplex PCR; TCRdb's copy has only in-frame clones and leaves some out. This sample has about 190,000 clones, with about 80% found just once. This clone was seen just once. Trimming pared 2 bases from V and 4 bases from J, leaving 11 bases between. Germline CDR1 is SGHDT and CDR2 is YYEEEE. This CDR3 is built from 14 residues. The sample consisted of peripheral blood. This receptor was obtained from a woman in her sixties or seventies with COVID-19, enrolled during active disease. The chain links TRBV5-6 to TRBJ2-3; D is possibly TRBD1 (6 bases). This CDR3 reads CASSFSTGPDTQYF. The CDR3 DNA reads TGTGCCAGCAGCTTCTCGACAGGCCCAGATACGCAGTATTTT.